The TCR beta chain described here comes from a study of T cell repertoires in cytomegalovirus infection. For the study at large: Public TCR beta signature analysis indicated the presence of both CMV infection and matching HLA type. Whole-study results and caveats: Within the response measured ex vivo, HLA-C-restricted CMV-specific TCR beta clonotypes were dominant.

This CDR3 is 16 amino acids long. Trimming cost V 4 bases and J 0 bases, with 16 bases left between them. Germline CDR1 reads SGHTA; CDR2 reads FQGNSA. TCRdb re-derived calls from the reads in MiXCR, one entry per CDR3 protein. This table holds approximately 250,000 distinct CDR3 sequences, approximately 9.2% found once. This clonotype appeared many times. Its cognate antigen is unknown. The genes are TRBV7-2 and TRBJ2-7, with D possibly TRBD2 on 5 matching bases. The receptor comes from a human donor in good health (CMV status not recorded). Some clones in this sample may be carry-over from other donors' samples. The specimen was PBMCs. DNA for the CDR3: TGTGCCAGCAGCTGGGGTCAGACTAAGCTCTCCTACGAGCAGTACTTC. It yields the protein CASSWGQTKLSYEQYF.